The 17 T cell receptor beta chains given below trace back to one sample, sequenced in a study of T-cell reconstitution after alpha-beta-depleted transplantation in children. Preparation of the TCRbeta library involved a method that used unique molecular identifiers. MiXCR, applied by TCRdb to the PCR reads, yields one record per CDR3 protein. The sample has around 130,000 distinct CDR3 sequences, approximately 8.7% seen once. The material was PBMCs, mostly from graft donor cells, obtained 180 days after TCRalphabeta/CD19-depleted stem cell transplant. The source of these receptors is a girl under two years old who had a stem cell transplant for combined immunodeficiency, so the T cells may come from the graft donor.

In its sample, this clonotype was seen a few times. V is TRBV7-9 and J is TRBJ1-2, with 7 bases fitting TRBD1. Germline CDR1 SEHNR, CDR2 FQNEAQ (reference sequence). With 4 bases clipped from V and 3 bases from J, the junction kept 5 bases outside the gene matches. The CDR3 spans 14 residues. The CDR3 coding sequence is TGTGCCAGCAGCTCCCCGACAGGGTACTATGGCTACACCTTC. Translating it yields CASSSPTGYYGYTF.

The table lists this clonotype with a few counts. The rearrangement links TRBV10-3 to TRBJ2-5, with D perhaps TRBD1 or TRBD2 (5 bases each). Germline CDR1 is ENHRY and CDR2 is SYGVKD. The CDR3 loop spans 13 amino acids. Trimming left V 4 bases short and J 4 bases short, with 10 bases between. The CDR3 sequence: CAISVGEGETQYF. CDR3 nucleotides: TGTGCCATCAGTGTGGGGGAAGGAGAGACCCAGTACTTC.

The chain is built from TRBV20-1 and TRBJ2-2; perhaps TRBD2 as D (6 bases). Germline loops: CDR1 DFQATT, CDR2 SNEGSKA (reference sequence). Trimming removed 2 bases from V and 1 base from J, with 11 bases in between. This CDR3 comprises 15 residues. In nucleotides, the CDR3 is TGCAGTGCTAGATCCGGGAGTGTGAACACCGGGGAGCTGTTTTTT. Amino acids: CSARSGSVNTGELFF.

There are a few counts of this clonotype. The rearrangement uses TRBV12-3 or TRBV12-4 and TRBJ1-1; D remains unclear. V was shortened by 6 bases and J by 10 bases, with 12 bases between the two germline ends. The CDR3 is 11 amino acids. CDR3 coding DNA: TGTGCCAGCAGCCCCTCCCAAAGAGCTTTCTTT. This translates into CASSPSQRAFF.

A remark on this clonotype: This clone may be a read error of a much larger clone one base away. V is TRBV20-1 and J is TRBJ2-2; possibly TRBD2 for D (5 bases). Trimming shortened V by 0 bases and J by 4 bases, and 12 bases separated the two germline ends. Germline V gives CDR1 DFQATT, CDR2 SNEGSKA (reference sequence). The CDR3 consists of 15 residues. As DNA, the CDR3 is TGCAGTGCTAGAGATCTTTACGGGGTCACCGGGGAGCTGTTTTTT. Encoded protein: CSARDLYGVTGELFF.

This clonotype came up a few times. CDR3 DNA: TGCGCCAGCAGACCCCGTCCCCCGAGCGGCCTAGATCGCTACACCTTC. Translated: CASRPRPPSGLDRYTF. The V and J genes are TRBV5-1 and TRBJ1-2; D remains unclear. In germline, CDR1 is SGHRS, CDR2 YFSETQ. The V and J ends lost 5 bases and 9 bases respectively, with 26 bases between them. This CDR3 region has 16 residues.

This clonotype was picked up a small number of times. The chain is built from TRBV7-2 and TRBJ2-5; D may be TRBD1 (7 bases). The CDR3 extends over 14 amino acids. V was shortened by 3 bases and J by 2 bases, with 10 bases between the two germline ends. CDR1 is SGHTA, CDR2 FQGNSA, per germline. CDR3 DNA sequence: TGTGCCAGCAGCTTGGCGGGACAGCAAGAGACCCAGTACTTC. Translation gives CASSLAGQQETQYF.

The chain is built from TRBV20-1 and TRBJ1-2; D remains unclear. The V end lost 6 bases, the J end lost 4 bases, and 18 bases lay between the germline ends. Germline V lookup: CDR1 DFQATT, CDR2 SNEGSKA (reference sequence). This CDR3 has 14 residues. The CDR3 here is CSATNSPVGYGYTF. CDR3 DNA: TGCAGTGCGACGAATTCTCCGGTCGGCTATGGCTACACCTTC.

The genes are TRBV4-3 and TRBJ2-7, with TRBD2 matching 9 bases. This CDR3 spans 14 amino acids. J gave up 5 bases and V 3 bases, and 5 bases lay outside the gene matches. Germline V gene lookup returns CDR1 LGHNA and CDR2 YSLEER. CDR3 DNA: TGCGCCAGCAGCCAGGGACTAGCTTCCCACGAGCAGTACTTC. As protein: CASSQGLASHEQYF.

This clonotype was found a few times. The chain couples TRBV29-1 to TRBJ2-7, with D possibly being TRBD1 or TRBD2 (6 bases each). In germline, CDR1 is SQVTM, CDR2 ANQGSEA. Trimming left V 4 bases short and J 11 bases short, with 15 bases between. The CDR3 spans 11 residues. This chain's CDR3 is CSVVRGDSEYF. The CDR3 DNA sequence: TGCAGCGTTGTAAGGGGGGACTCCGAGTACTTC.

The chain combines TRBV7-6 with TRBJ2-2; D may be TRBD2 (5 bases). CDR1 and CDR2 (germline): SGHVS, FNYEAQ. This CDR3 has 15 amino acids. Trimming stripped 5 bases from V and 7 bases from J, with 17 bases between. The CDR3 spells CASSPIARWGGELFF. In nucleotides, the CDR3 is TGTGCCAGCAGCCCTATAGCGAGATGGGGCGGGGAGCTGTTTTTT.

This clonotype was observed a few times. V usage is TRBV5-1 and J usage is TRBJ2-2; 10 bases are a match to TRBD1. Germline V CDR1 and CDR2: SGHRS, YFSETQ. The junction had 10 bases not matched to a gene; V was cut back by 3 bases and J by 8 bases. CDR3 size: 16 residues. CDR3 coding DNA: TGCGCCAGCAGCTCTTTCCGGGACAGGGGCAAAGGGGAGCTGTTTTTT. Protein: CASSSFRDRGKGELFF.

This clonotype was counted a few times. The gene calls are TRBV12-3 or TRBV12-4 and TRBJ1-6; D not certain. CDR3 size: 17 residues. The germline V and J ends were trimmed by 1 base and 7 bases, with 17 bases remaining between them. The CDR3 bases are TGTGCCAGCAGTTTAGTAGACCGCTTCGCCCCGAATTCACCCCTCCACTTT. It yields the protein CASSLVDRFAPNSPLHF.

The V call is TRBV7-2, the J call TRBJ2-7; D is undetermined. This CDR3 contains 11 residues. Germline lookup yields CDR1 SGHTA and CDR2 FQGNSA. The ends were cut back, 4 bases at V and 9 bases at J, with 10 bases in the middle. This CDR3 reads CASSSGGGQYF. The CDR3 DNA follows: TGTGCCAGCAGCTCGGGCGGCGGGCAGTACTTC.

This chain connects TRBV5-4 to TRBJ1-6, with D possibly being TRBD1 (6 bases). The CDR3 sequence is 13 residues long. V dropped 0 bases and J dropped 14 bases, with 12 bases sitting between them. Germline-derived CDR1 and CDR2 are SGHNT and YYREEE (reference sequence). CDR3 loop: CASSLAGAGALHF. The CDR3 DNA reads as TGTGCCAGCAGCTTGGCAGGGGCCGGGGCCCTCCACTTT. Variable domain in full (rest from reference TRBV5-4 and TRBJ1-6): ETGVTQSPTHLIKTRGQQVTLRCSSQSGHNTVSWYQQALGQGPQFIFQYYREEENGRGNFPPRFSGLQFPNYSSELNVNALELDDSALYLCASSLAGAGALHFGNGTRLTVT.

This clonotype was counted at least ten times. The V and J genes are TRBV4-3 and TRBJ2-3, with D possibly being TRBD2 (5 bases). This CDR3 comprises 14 residues. Trimming left V 0 bases short and J 7 bases short, with 11 bases between. From germline, CDR1 is LGHNA and CDR2 YSLEER. This CDR3 is CASSQELASYTQYF. The CDR3 coding sequence is TGCGCCAGCAGCCAAGAGCTAGCCTCTTATACGCAGTATTTT.

V and J are TRBV15 and TRBJ2-5; D possibly corresponds to TRBD2 (6 bases). V was shortened by 0 bases and J by 2 bases, with 10 bases between the two germline ends. Germline lookup yields CDR1 LNHNV and CDR2 YYDKDF (reference sequence). This CDR3 is 15 amino acids long. CDR3 amino acids: CATSRERGPQETQYF. CDR3 DNA sequence: TGTGCCACCAGCAGAGAGCGGGGCCCACAAGAGACCCAGTACTTC.